Each of the 29 T cell receptor beta chains below was sequenced from the same sample in a study of cytomegalovirus exposure and HLA in healthy donors. The study ran its PCR with 60 Vbeta and 13 Jbeta primers. Sequenced by immunoSEQ multiplex PCR; TCRdb stores in-frame clones only, minus some. The sample consists of about 240,000 clones, about 80% of them appearing once. The sample consisted of PBMCs. These receptors were obtained from a woman in her forties in good health and CMV-seropositive.

The chain couples TRBV30 to TRBJ1-2; the match to TRBD1 covers 9 bases. This CDR3 region has 14 residues. The germline CDR1 and CDR2 sequences are GTSNPN and SVGIG (reference sequence). With 2 bases clipped from V and 5 bases from J, the junction kept 6 bases outside the gene matches. CDR3 in DNA: TGTGCCTGGAGTTCAGGGACAGGGTGGTATGGCTACACCTTC. Protein sequence: CAWSSGTGWYGYTF.

The genes are TRBV9 and TRBJ2-7, with D possibly being TRBD1 (6 bases). V gave up 0 bases and J gave up 6 bases, with 16 bases separating them. CDR1 and CDR2 (germline): SGDLS, YYNGEE. This CDR3 has 15 amino acids. CDR3 nucleotides: TGTGCCAGCAGCGTAGAGGGCTTAAGAGGGGGCGAGCAGTACTTC. As protein: CASSVEGLRGGEQYF.

CDR3 bases: TGTGCCTCCAGACAGTCGGACGGGTATGGCTACACCTTC. Translation gives CASRQSDGYGYTF. The chain uses TRBV25-1 and TRBJ1-2; a weak D match, TRBD1 (5 bases). CDR1 and CDR2 from the germline V gene are MGHDK and SYGVNS. This CDR3 region has 13 residues. V lost 11 bases and J lost 5, with 18 bases in between.

The gene calls are TRBV2 and TRBJ1-1, with 7 bases fitting TRBD1. The CDR3 contains 12 residues. CDR1 and CDR2 from the germline V gene are SNHLY and FYNNEI. After removal of 2 bases from V and 8 bases from J, the junction contained 2 bases not matched to a gene. The CDR3 is CASSESGGEAFF. In DNA form, the CDR3 reads TGTGCCAGCAGTGAATCAGGGGGAGAAGCTTTCTTT.

This sequence joins TRBV7-6 and TRBJ2-6; 11 positions agree with TRBD1. The CDR3 covers 19 residues. Germline loops: CDR1 SGHVS, CDR2 FNYEAQ. The V segment lost 3 bases and the J segment 3 bases; nucleotides outside the gene matches: 10. In nucleotides, the CDR3 is TGTGCCAGCAGCTTGCCGGGACAGGGGGTGGGTCGTGGGGCCAACGTCCTGACTTTC. Its translation: CASSLPGQGVGRGANVLTF.

V usage is TRBV30 and J usage is TRBJ2-7, with 9 bases lining up with TRBD1. The CDR3 spans 15 residues. V lost 3 bases and J lost 4; bases outside the gene matches: 10. CDR1 is GTSNPN and CDR2 is SVGIG in the germline V gene (reference sequence). The CDR3 nucleotides read TGTGCCTGGAGGAAGCCGGGACAGGGAATTTACGAGCAGTACTTC. This codes for CAWRKPGQGIYEQYF. Drawing the rest from reference TRBV30 and TRBJ2-7, the complete variable domain is SQTIHQWPATLVQPVGSPLSLECTVEGTSNPNLYWYRQAAGRGLQLLFYSVGIGQISSEVPQNLSASRPQDRQFILSSKKLLLSDSGFYLCAWRKPGQGIYEQYFGPGTRLTVT.

This chain connects TRBV25-1 to TRBJ2-1; TRBD1 matches 7 bases. The CDR3 totals 14 residues. In germline, CDR1 is MGHDK, CDR2 SYGVNS. J lost 5 bases, V lost 7 bases, and 8 bases had no gene match. CDR3 loop: CASTRVGGHNEQFF. The CDR3 DNA reads as TGTGCCAGCACTCGAGTAGGGGGCCACAATGAGCAGTTCTTC.

The CDR3 reads CASSKEGWRNQPQHF. CDR3 DNA: TGCGCCAGCAGTAAAGAGGGATGGCGCAATCAGCCCCAGCATTTT. The rearrangement uses TRBV10-1 and TRBJ1-5; D is ambiguous. The V end was cut by 5 bases, the J end by 2 bases, with 13 bases between. Germline CDR1 reads WNHNN; CDR2 reads SYGVQD (reference sequence). There are 15 residues in the CDR3.

V gene TRBV30 combines with J gene TRBJ1-2; possible D gene TRBD1, 6 bases. Germline V lookup: CDR1 GTSNPN, CDR2 SVGIG (reference sequence). This CDR3 has 14 amino acids. Between the trimmed V and J ends, which lost 0 bases and 8 bases, there was a span of 16 bases. CDR3 in amino acids: CAWSVLGRGIGYTF. The CDR3, as DNA: TGTGCCTGGAGTGTTCTGGGCAGGGGAATCGGCTACACCTTC.

A single count supports this clone. The chain is built from TRBV11-1 and TRBJ1-2; no reliable D call. Trimming removed 1 base from V and 6 bases from J, with 12 bases in between. The CDR3 loop spans 14 amino acids. Germline-derived CDR1 and CDR2 are SGHAT and FQDESV (reference sequence). CDR3 loop: CASSLEAVRDGYTF. CDR3 bases: TGTGCCAGCAGCTTAGAAGCGGTTAGGGATGGCTACACCTTC.

The CDR3 DNA follows: TGTGCCAGCAGCTTAGGATTCGGGGGAACCTCTGGAAACACCATATATTTT. It specifies CASSLGFGGTSGNTIYF. The chain couples TRBV11-3 to TRBJ1-3; D might be TRBD1 (5 bases). CDR1 and CDR2 (germline): SGHNT, YENEEA. With 1 base removed from V and 0 bases from J, the gap between germline ends came to 13 bases. This CDR3 is 17 amino acids long.

The chain combines TRBV12-5 with TRBJ2-3, with 16 bases fitting TRBD2. After removal of 6 bases from V and 2 bases from J, the junction contained 5 bases not matched to a gene. The CDR3 is made up of 17 amino acids. CDR1 LGHNT and CDR2 FRNRAP come from the germline V gene. In DNA form, the CDR3 reads TGTGCTAGTGGGTCCGGGACTAGCGGGAGGGACACAGATACGCAGTATTTT. Protein product: CASGSGTSGRDTDTQYF.

The rearrangement links TRBV4-3 to TRBJ2-1; D unclear. Germline V gene data show CDR1 as LGHNA and CDR2 as YSLEER. The V gene lost 0 bases and the J gene lost 4 bases, with 10 bases spanning the gap. CDR3 size: 15 residues. CDR3 sequence (DNA): TGCGCCAGCAGCCAAGATGGGCTGCCTTACAATGAGCAGTTCTTC. Translating gives CASSQDGLPYNEQFF.

This clone has just a few counts. The rearrangement links TRBV25-1 to TRBJ1-1, with 9 bases fitting TRBD1. CDR1 is MGHDK, CDR2 SYGVNS, per germline. Trimming removed 3 bases from V and 5 bases from J; junction bases left unmatched: 7. The CDR3 totals 15 residues. In nucleotides, the CDR3 is TGTGCCAGCAGTGATCCGGGACAGGGAGGGACTGAAGCTTTCTTT. Its translation: CASSDPGQGGTEAFF.

The chain employs TRBV16 and TRBJ2-5, with D maybe TRBD1 (5 bases). V lost 5 bases and J lost 2, with 12 bases in between. Germline CDR1 reads KGHSY; CDR2 reads FQNENV. The CDR3 extends over 14 amino acids. CDR3 residues: CASSFSQGQETQYF. The CDR3 DNA is TGTGCCAGCAGCTTTTCCCAGGGACAAGAGACCCAGTACTTC. Combining the CDR3 with reference TRBV16 and TRBJ2-5 gives the whole variable domain GEEVAQTPKHLVRGEGQKAKLYCAPIKGHSYVFWYQQVLKNEFKFLISFQNENVFDETGMPKERFSAKCLPNSPCSLEIQATKLEDSAVYFCASSFSQGQETQYFGPGTRLLVL.

This chain connects TRBV27 to TRBJ2-5, with a possible D match to TRBD2 (5 bases). V was trimmed by 6 bases and J by 2 bases, leaving 13 bases between them. Germline lookup yields CDR1 MNHEY and CDR2 SMNVEV (reference sequence). CDR3 length: 14 amino acids. The CDR3 DNA sequence: TGTGCCAGCAGCCCCTCGGGAATTCAAGAGACCCAGTACTTC. Its protein product is CASSPSGIQETQYF.

This rearrangement joins TRBV5-1 to TRBJ2-7; 10 bases are shared with TRBD1. Germline V gene sequence: CDR1 SGHRS, CDR2 YFSETQ. The J segment lost 3 bases and the V segment lost 3 bases, leaving 6 bases of the junction unmatched. This CDR3 is 15 amino acids long. CDR3 bases: TGCGCCAGCAGCTCGGACAGGGGGTTCCTCTACGAGCAGTACTTC. It translates to CASSSDRGFLYEQYF.

The CDR3 nucleotides read TGTGCCAGCAGCGTAACGGGGGTCCATTCAGATACGCAGTATTTT. This codes for CASSVTGVHSDTQYF. The rearrangement links TRBV9 to TRBJ2-3, with a possible D match to TRBD2 (6 bases). This CDR3 is built from 15 residues. CDR1 and CDR2 (germline): SGDLS, YYNGEE. The ends were cut back, 1 base at V and 4 bases at J, with 13 bases in the middle.

The chain links TRBV6-1 to TRBJ1-2; D is undetermined. The CDR3 is 12 residues long. V gave up 1 base and J gave up 4 bases, with 4 bases separating them. Germline CDR1 MNHNS, CDR2 SASEGT. The CDR3 DNA reads TGTGCCAGCAGTGAAGGTAGCTATGGCTACACCTTC. Translated, it gives CASSEGSYGYTF.

This clone was picked up a small number of times. The CDR3 sequence: CASSLRGNYGYTF. As DNA, the CDR3 is TGTGCCAGCAGTTTACGGGGGAACTATGGCTACACCTTC. The J gene is TRBJ1-2, the V gene TRBV27; TRBD1 is a possible D gene (5 bases). This CDR3 region has 13 residues. Per the germline V gene, CDR1 is MNHEY and CDR2 is SMNVEV (reference sequence). With 2 bases removed from V and 2 bases from J, the gap between germline ends came to 6 bases.

This clone showed up just once. CDR3 residues: CASRRGRDTGELFF. The CDR3, as DNA: TGTGCCAGCCGGAGGGGCAGAGACACCGGGGAGCTGTTTTTT. The chain uses TRBV27 and TRBJ2-2, with D perhaps matching TRBD2 (6 bases). This CDR3 comprises 14 residues. Germline V gives CDR1 MNHEY, CDR2 SMNVEV (reference sequence). V lost 8 bases and J lost 3, with 13 bases in between.

The V and J genes are TRBV7-2 and TRBJ1-4; no clear D. Trimming shortened V by 2 bases and J by 5 bases, and 9 bases separated the two germline ends. Germline-derived CDR1 and CDR2 are SGHTA and FQGNSA. This CDR3 has 14 residues. The CDR3 nucleotides read TGTGCCAGCAGCTTATACAGCAAGAATGAAAAACTGTTTTTT. As protein: CASSLYSKNEKLFF.

A note on this clone: One junction end disagrees with the germline gene, perhaps due to a read error. The chain carries TRBV7-9 and TRBJ1-2, with TRBD1 matching 10 bases. Germline V gene data show CDR1 as SEHNR and CDR2 as FQNEAQ (reference sequence). CDR3 length: 14 amino acids. This CDR3 reads CSSSFGQGGYGYTF. CDR3 nucleotide sequence: TGTTCCAGCAGCTTTGGACAGGGGGGCTATGGCTACACCTTC.

The genes are TRBV10-2 and TRBJ1-1; maybe TRBD1 (5 bases). Trimming took 2 bases from V and 0 from J, leaving 10 bases between them. Per the germline V gene, CDR1 is WSHSY and CDR2 is SAAADI. CDR3 length: 15 residues. CDR3: CASSERGSMNTEAFF. In DNA, the CDR3 is TGCGCCAGCAGTGAGCGGGGGTCCATGAACACTGAAGCTTTCTTT.

The V gene is TRBV2, the J gene TRBJ2-1; 7 bases line up with TRBD2. V lost 6 bases, J lost 10 bases, and 9 bases stayed unmatched. The germline V gene encodes CDR1 SNHLY and CDR2 FYNNEI. CDR3 length equals 13 residues. The CDR3 sequence: CASRTSLFGEQFF. The DNA for the CDR3 is TGTGCCAGCAGGACTAGCTTGTTCGGCGAGCAGTTCTTC.

The chain has TRBV4-3 and TRBJ2-7; the D is unclear. Trimming pared 0 bases from V and 0 bases from J, leaving 6 bases between. The CDR3 totals 14 residues. The germline V gene has CDR1 LGHNA and CDR2 YSLEER. The CDR3 DNA is TGCGCCAGCAGCCAAGATACCAGCTCCTACGAGCAGTACTTC. Protein sequence: CASSQDTSSYEQYF.

The CDR3 DNA reads TGTGCCAGCAGACCGCAGACAGGGAGCTCCTACGAGCAGTACTTC. Translating it yields CASRPQTGSSYEQYF. The chain has TRBV27 and TRBJ2-7, with 7 bases lining up with TRBD1. The CDR3 runs to 15 residues. With 6 bases clipped from V and 0 bases from J, the junction kept 8 bases outside the gene matches. CDR1 MNHEY and CDR2 SMNVEV come from the germline V gene (reference sequence).

This clone has more than one count but fewer than ten. Other DNA sequences in the same sample also yield this CDR3. The CDR3 is CAWSVLYEQYF. The CDR3 bases are TGTGCCTGGAGTGTACTCTACGAGCAGTACTTC. V and J are TRBV30 and TRBJ2-7; no firm D call. Trimming cost V 0 bases and J 3 bases, with 3 bases left between them. CDR3 length: 11 amino acids. Germline CDR1 GTSNPN, CDR2 SVGIG (reference sequence).

The V and J genes are TRBV4-3 and TRBJ1-1; perhaps TRBD1 as D (5 bases). The CDR3 is 15 amino acids. Trimming stripped 8 bases from V and 1 base from J, with 17 bases between. From germline, CDR1 is LGHNA and CDR2 YSLEER. The CDR3 region has the DNA TGCGCCAGCGGCCTAACTCGCGGGGCGAACACTGAAGCTTTCTTT. It is translated as CASGLTRGANTEAFF.